The 3 T cell receptor beta chains below come from one sample, sequenced in a study of blood T cell repertoires in COVID-19 (dated by TCRdb to about 2020). The library was made by the immunoSEQ multiplex PCR assay. TCRdb obtained this table from immuneACCESS and retained in-frame rearrangements with V and J assigned. These tables miss some clones; where compared with another copy, unresolved V genes account for less than half of the shortfall, and the remainder is unexplained. In all, the sample holds approximately 190,000 clones, and roughly 81% of those were seen once. The ten largest make up 4.5% to 5.5% of the sample. Sequencing was done on a sample of peripheral blood. The source is a woman in her sixties or seventies with active or convalescent COVID-19.

V is TRBV23-1 and J is TRBJ2-3, with D perhaps TRBD2 (6 bases). TRBV23-1 is an open reading frame whose function is uncertain. The CDR3 runs to 13 residues. Trimming shortened V by 6 bases and J by 1 base, and 8 bases separated the two germline ends. CDR3 bases: TGCGCCAGCAGGCGGGAAGGCACAGATACGCAGTATTTT. Protein: CASRREGTDTQYF.

The V and J genes are TRBV30 and TRBJ1-1; TRBD1 matches at 8 bases. The CDR3 is made up of 16 amino acids. Germline V gene sequence: CDR1 GTSNPN, CDR2 SVGIG (reference sequence). Trimming took 0 bases from V and 3 from J; bases not matched to a gene: 9. The CDR3 region is CAWSVRQGIGDTEAFF. CDR3 sequence (DNA): TGTGCCTGGAGTGTAAGACAGGGGATAGGAGACACTGAAGCTTTCTTT.

This sequence joins TRBV4-1 and TRBJ2-5, with TRBD2 matching 9 bases. J gave up 2 bases and V 1 base, and 5 bases lay outside the gene matches. This CDR3 spans 16 amino acids. The germline gives CDR1 MGHRA, CDR2 YSYEKL. CDR3 DNA sequence: TGCGCCAGCAGCCAAGGGGTAGCGGGAGATCAAGAGACCCAGTACTTC. Translation gives CASSQGVAGDQETQYF.